The 27 T cell receptor beta chains reported below all come from one sample, sequenced in a study of CD8 T cells in Susac syndrome. An amount of RNA that ranged from roughly 0.45 to 1 ug was reverse transcribed with random hexamers. TCRdb re-called the immunoSEQ multiplex PCR reads with MiXCR, one entry per CDR3 protein. Here the sample spans roughly 200,000 distinct CDR3 sequences, 90% to 95% being singletons. The source material was CD4+ T cells from PBMCs. These receptors were obtained from a human donor with Susac syndrome.

The chain has TRBV2 and TRBJ2-3; no firm D call. Germline values: CDR1 SNHLY, CDR2 FYNNEI. Trimming pared 2 bases from V and 1 base from J, leaving 10 bases between. This CDR3 comprises 15 residues. The CDR3 DNA sequence: TGTGCCAGCAGTGAATTAGTGCAGGGCACAGATACGCAGTATTTT. Encoded protein: CASSELVQGTDTQYF.

This clonotype was seen more than once but under ten times. CDR3 nucleotides: TGTGCCAGCAGCCCCACTAGCGGGGAAGAGACCCAGTACTTC. Amino acid sequence: CASSPTSGEETQYF. The chain is built from TRBV27 and TRBJ2-5, with 10 positions matching TRBD2. The CDR3 consists of 14 residues. CDR1 is MNHEY and CDR2 is SMNVEV in the germline V gene (reference sequence). The junction had 4 bases not matched to a gene; V was cut back by 6 bases and J by 3 bases.

V is TRBV20-1 and J is TRBJ2-1; 8 bases are shared with TRBD2. In germline, CDR1 is DFQATT, CDR2 SNEGSKA (reference sequence). The CDR3 spans 14 residues. With V trimmed by 1 base and J by 5 bases, 4 bases remained unmatched. CDR3 in DNA: TGCAGTGCTAGAGTCGGGACTAGTAACAATGAGCAGTTCTTC. Translated: CSARVGTSNNEQFF.

V gene TRBV19 combines with J gene TRBJ2-5; weak D call: TRBD2 (6 bases). The CDR3 contains 18 residues. The V gene's germline CDR1 is LNHDA and CDR2 SQIVND (reference sequence). V lost 4 bases and J 4 bases, leaving 25 bases between the germline ends. The chain's CDR3 is CASSTSGGAGFWRETQYF. The CDR3 bases are TGTGCCAGTAGTACCAGCGGTGGGGCGGGATTTTGGCGAGAGACCCAGTACTTC.

The chain joins TRBV20-1 to TRBJ1-1, with D unclear. The CDR3 consists of 12 residues. CDR1 and CDR2 (germline): DFQATT, SNEGSKA (reference sequence). Trimming left V 5 bases short and J 1 base short, with 8 bases between. The CDR3: CSAEGWNTEAFF. CDR3 coding DNA: TGCAGTGCTGAGGGCTGGAACACTGAAGCTTTCTTT.

The CDR3 sequence is CASTLDKGRYSNQPQHF. The CDR3 coding sequence is TGTGCCAGCACCCTAGATAAAGGGCGGTATAGCAATCAGCCCCAGCATTTT. The chain recombines TRBV7-8 with TRBJ1-5; D is unresolved. Germline values: CDR1 SGHVS, CDR2 FQNEAQ. This CDR3 spans 17 amino acids. Trimming shortened V by 7 bases and J by 0 bases, and 19 bases separated the two germline ends.

This clonotype has more than one count but fewer than ten. V gene TRBV4-1 combines with J gene TRBJ2-1, with a tentative D call TRBD2 (5 bases). The CDR3 has 15 amino acids. V dropped 0 bases and J dropped 4 bases, with 10 bases sitting between them. CDR1 is MGHRA, CDR2 YSYEKL, per germline. CDR3 protein: CASSQDSGLYNEQFF. The CDR3 nucleotides read TGCGCCAGCAGCCAAGATTCTGGACTGTACAATGAGCAGTTCTTC.

The chain is built from TRBV4-2 and TRBJ2-2; the D is unclear. From germline, CDR1 is LGHNA and CDR2 YNFKEQ. Deletions cut 1 base from V and 0 bases from J, with 6 bases between. The CDR3 sequence is 15 residues long. CDR3 protein: CASSQGSTNTGELFF. CDR3 nucleotides: TGTGCCAGCAGCCAAGGGAGTACGAACACCGGGGAGCTGTTTTTT.

The V gene is TRBV27, the J gene TRBJ1-1, with TRBD1 as a possible D gene (6 bases). This CDR3 has 16 residues. CDR1 is MNHEY, CDR2 SMNVEV, per germline (reference sequence). The V gene lost 5 bases and the J gene lost 4 bases, with 20 bases spanning the gap. CDR3 DNA: TGTGCCAGCAGTCGAACCTACGTGGGGGCAGGCACTGAAGCTTTCTTT. It translates to CASSRTYVGAGTEAFF.

The rearrangement uses TRBV4-2 and TRBJ2-6; 8 bases match TRBD1. Germline values: CDR1 LGHNA, CDR2 YNFKEQ. This CDR3 is 16 amino acids long. With V trimmed by 4 bases and J by 3 bases, 5 bases remained unmatched. The CDR3 is CASSPTGTGGANVLTF. The CDR3 region has the DNA TGTGCCAGCAGCCCTACCGGGACAGGTGGGGCCAACGTCCTGACTTTC.

The chain joins TRBV3-1 to TRBJ2-3; D is possibly TRBD2 (5 bases). V was trimmed by 1 base and J by 1 base, leaving 6 bases between them. The CDR3 spans 14 residues. Germline CDR1 is LGHDT and CDR2 is YNNKEL (reference sequence). The CDR3 spells CASSQALGTDTQYF. The DNA for the CDR3 is TGTGCCAGCAGCCAAGCACTAGGCACAGATACGCAGTATTTT.

The chain joins TRBV6-5 to TRBJ1-5; D gene ambiguous. This CDR3 has 13 amino acids. The V and J ends lost 4 bases and 6 bases respectively, with 10 bases between them. Germline V lookup: CDR1 MNHEY, CDR2 SVGAGI. The CDR3, as DNA: TGTGCCAGCAGTTTCCAATTGGGTCAGCCCCAGCATTTT. Protein: CASSFQLGQPQHF.

This rearrangement joins TRBV12-3 or TRBV12-4 to TRBJ2-5; possible D gene TRBD2, 7 bases. The CDR3 has 17 residues. Trimming took off 7 bases at V and 5 bases at J, with 26 bases between the two ends. CDR3 DNA sequence: TGTGCCAGCACCCTCTCCCAGGTCCGGGGGGCCGGGGAGACCCAGTACTTC. It encodes CASTLSQVRGAGETQYF.

The chain carries TRBV7-9 and TRBJ1-2; 8 bases map to TRBD1. Germline CDR1 reads SEHNR; CDR2 reads FQNEAQ (reference sequence). J was trimmed by 2 bases and V by 5 bases; bases with no gene match: 7. CDR3 length: 15 residues. The CDR3 bases are TGTGCCAGCAGCCCGTGGGACAGGCGGAACTATGGCTACACCTTC. This translates into CASSPWDRRNYGYTF.

This chain connects TRBV30 to TRBJ1-1; weak D call: TRBD1 (6 bases). The germline V gene has CDR1 GTSNPN and CDR2 SVGIG (reference sequence). This CDR3 region has 15 residues. Trimming shortened V by 2 bases and J by 2 bases, and 15 bases separated the two germline ends. The CDR3, as DNA: TGTGCCTGGAGTTCTCGTTCGGGGGGCAACACTGAAGCTTTCTTT. Its protein product is CAWSSRSGGNTEAFF.

This chain joins TRBV6-6 and TRBJ2-7; no clear D gene. V lost 5 bases and J lost 6, with 20 bases in between. CDR1 MNHNY and CDR2 SVGAGI come from the germline V gene (reference sequence). CDR3 length: 15 amino acids. The chain's CDR3 is CASSAATPTAREQYF. In DNA form, the CDR3 reads TGTGCCAGCAGTGCAGCTACCCCGACGGCTCGCGAGCAGTACTTC.

The CDR3 reads CASSIGRDDNEQFF. The CDR3 coding sequence is TGTGCCAGTAGTATAGGTCGGGATGACAATGAGCAGTTCTTC. This chain uses TRBV19 with TRBJ2-1; tentative D call: TRBD2 (5 bases). The CDR3 covers 14 residues. Per the germline V gene, CDR1 is LNHDA and CDR2 is SQIVND (reference sequence). Trimming removed 1 base at V and 5 bases at J, with 9 bases between.

The chain's CDR3 is CASSRTSGRGSETQYF. The CDR3 nucleotides are TGTGCCAGCAGCCGGACTAGCGGGAGGGGATCAGAGACCCAGTACTTC. V usage is TRBV28 and J usage is TRBJ2-5; 15 nucleotides match TRBD2. Per the germline V gene, CDR1 is MDHEN and CDR2 is SYDVKM. The CDR3 totals 16 residues. J was trimmed by 4 bases and V by 6 bases; bases with no gene match: 6.

The chain joins TRBV20-1 to TRBJ2-2, with D uncertain. The CDR3 totals 16 residues. V lost 2 bases to trimming and J lost 0 bases, with 13 bases between them. Looked up from germline, CDR1 is DFQATT and CDR2 is SNEGSKA (reference sequence). The DNA of the CDR3 is TGCAGTGCTAGACTTAATGGACCCGCGAACACCGGGGAGCTGTTTTTT. This codes for CSARLNGPANTGELFF.

V and J are TRBV4-2 and TRBJ1-2, with D unclear. The V gene's germline CDR1 is LGHNA and CDR2 YNFKEQ. V lost 0 bases, J lost 4 bases, and 12 bases lay in between. The CDR3 totals 15 residues. The CDR3 loop is CASSQDTEGSYGYTF. CDR3 nucleotide sequence: TGTGCCAGCAGCCAAGATACGGAGGGTTCCTATGGCTACACCTTC.

The chain carries TRBV19 and TRBJ2-6; D gene uncertain. V was cut by 2 bases and J by 0 bases, with 8 bases left in between. Per the germline V gene, CDR1 is LNHDA and CDR2 is SQIVND (reference sequence). CDR3 length: 16 residues. This CDR3 is CASSITGTSGANVLTF. CDR3 DNA sequence: TGTGCCAGTAGTATAACTGGCACCTCTGGGGCCAACGTCCTGACTTTC.

The rearrangement links TRBV27 to TRBJ1-1; 8 nucleotides match TRBD1. V dropped 6 bases and J dropped 7; count of bases not matched to a gene: 10. Germline V gene lookup returns CDR1 MNHEY and CDR2 SMNVEV (reference sequence). The CDR3 spans 14 residues. The CDR3 sequence is CASRMLQGGGEAFF. DNA of the CDR3: TGTGCCAGCAGGATGCTACAGGGGGGCGGTGAAGCTTTCTTT.

Note on this clonotype: The junction departs from germline at one end; a sequencing error may be responsible. V and J are TRBV9 and TRBJ1-2; no clear D gene. This CDR3 spans 13 amino acids. Germline V CDR1 and CDR2: SGDLS, YYNGEE. CDR3: CASSVGAAVGKRF. In nucleotides, the CDR3 is TGTGCCAGCAGCGTAGGGGCAGCTGTTGGAAAACGCTTC.

This clonotype was seen once. The chain carries TRBV14 and TRBJ1-1; possibly TRBD1 for D (5 bases). The CDR3 has 17 residues. The ends were cut back, 3 bases at V and 3 bases at J, with 20 bases in the middle. CDR1 and CDR2 from the germline V gene are SGHDN and FVKESK. In DNA, the CDR3 is TGTGCCAGCAGCCAGGGGGGGTACCAGGGAATGGACACTGAAGCTTTCTTT. Translating it yields CASSQGGYQGMDTEAFF.

CDR3 bases: TGCAGTGCGACGGGACAGGGCAACGAGCAGTACTTC. Encoded protein: CSATGQGNEQYF. The genes are TRBV20-1 and TRBJ2-7; 9 nucleotides align to TRBD1. CDR3 length: 12 residues. Germline CDR1 is DFQATT and CDR2 is SNEGSKA (reference sequence). V was clipped by 6 bases and J by 5 bases; unmatched bases: 5.

This clonotype has only one observation. The chain joins TRBV7-9 to TRBJ2-4; tentative D call: TRBD1 (5 bases). Germline assignment: CDR1 SEHNR and CDR2 FQNEAQ (reference sequence). CDR3 length equals 15 residues. The V and J ends lost 6 bases and 1 base respectively, with 13 bases between them. CDR3 DNA: TGTGCCAGCAGTAGAAGGGGTGGTGCCAAAAACATTCAGTACTTC. It yields the protein CASSRRGGAKNIQYF. Looking up the rest from reference TRBV7-9 and TRBJ2-4 gives the full variable domain: DTGVSQNPRHKITKRGQNVTFRCDPISEHNRLYWYRQTLGQGPEFLTYFQNEAQLEKSRLLSDRFSAERPKGSFSTLEIQRTEQGDSAMYLCASSRRGGAKNIQYFGAGTRLSVL.

This clonotype has only one observation. The CDR3 region is CASLNPGSNYGYTF. CDR3 coding DNA: TGCGCCAGCTTAAATCCGGGGTCAAACTATGGCTACACCTTC. V usage is TRBV5-1 and J usage is TRBJ1-2, with D unclear. V was shortened by 7 bases and J by 2 bases, with 15 bases between the two germline ends. CDR3 length: 14 residues. Germline V gene sequence: CDR1 SGHRS, CDR2 YFSETQ.